This paragraph covers one T cell receptor beta chain sequence. Authors' analysis steps: For nucleated cells, counts were estimated from reference gene primer amplification. Assay: immunoSEQ multiplex PCR; the TCRdb copy retains only in-frame clones and omits some. The DNA gave D and trimming, while V, J and clone size come from that table. The sample yields a few hundred thousand clones, 80% to 85% seen once. This record belongs to a study of blood T cell repertoires in COVID-19. Study at large: In each case, the material was cDNA or gDNA derived from T cells, B-cell-depleted T cells, or PBMCs.

Between the trimmed V and J ends, which lost 3 bases and 7 bases, there was a span of 13 bases. CDR1 SGHNT and CDR2 YYREEE come from the germline V gene (reference sequence). This CDR3 has 14 amino acids. Participant age was about 18 to 89 years, and participants resided in fewer than 25 US areas. What the recovered Cohort 3 donors had was two negative PCRs, clearance, or symptom resolution. The sample taken for sequencing was PBMCs or T cells enriched from blood (not recorded which). This sequence originates from a man over 45 who had recovered from COVID-19. The genes are TRBV5-4 and TRBJ1-4; tentative D call: TRBD1 (6 bases). The CDR3 DNA reads TGTGCCAGCAGCTCGGGGGCGGGGGTTGAAAAACTGTTTTTT. This sequence encodes CASSSGAGVEKLFF.